This passage covers 31 T cell receptor beta chains from one sample sequenced in a study of technical replicates of blood from a few donors. Profiling relied on immunoSEQ multiplex PCR, and the TCRdb table lists in-frame clones only, not all of them. The table has under 65,000 clones, around 88% seen once. Sample: PBMCs. Receptor source: a human donor in good health. Some clones in this sample may be carry-over from other donors' samples.

The rearrangement links TRBV10-1 to TRBJ2-7; TRBD2 matches at 10 bases. Germline CDR1 is WNHNN and CDR2 is SYGVQD (reference sequence). The V and J ends lost 0 bases and 3 bases, in that order; junction bases with no gene match: 5. This CDR3 is 16 amino acids long. The chain's CDR3 is CASSESRLAGDYEQYF. CDR3 DNA: TGCGCCAGCAGTGAGTCGCGGCTAGCGGGAGACTACGAGCAGTACTTC.

The chain recombines TRBV10-3 with TRBJ2-5; TRBD2 matches 9 bases. CDR3 size: 16 residues. Germline CDR1 reads ENHRY; CDR2 reads SYGVKD. Unmatched junction bases numbered 12, after V lost 6 bases and J lost 4 bases. The CDR3 loop reads CAIRKTGGTSSETQYF. In nucleotides, the CDR3 is TGTGCCATCAGAAAGACCGGTGGGACTAGCTCAGAGACCCAGTACTTC.

This CDR3 reads CAIRPGTGVVTEAFF. DNA for the CDR3: TGTGCCATTAGACCGGGGACAGGGGTTGTCACTGAAGCTTTCTTT. The chain employs TRBV10-3 and TRBJ1-1, with 10 positions matching TRBD1. Germline V gene sequence: CDR1 ENHRY, CDR2 SYGVKD. With V trimmed by 9 bases and J by 4 bases, 11 bases remained unmatched. This CDR3 comprises 15 residues.

The chain combines TRBV7-2 with TRBJ1-1; TRBD1 might be the D (6 bases). Trimming took 6 bases from V and 6 from J, leaving 17 bases between them. CDR1 SGHTA and CDR2 FQGNSA come from the germline V gene. CDR3 length equals 14 residues. CDR3 nucleotides: TGTGCCAGCAGTCCGATGTGGGGACAAGCTGAAGCTTTCTTT. Protein sequence: CASSPMWGQAEAFF.

This chain joins TRBV19 and TRBJ2-1; D call uncertain. The CDR3 length is 12 residues. Per germline, CDR1 LNHDA and CDR2 SQIVND (reference sequence). V lost 5 bases and J lost 7, with 9 bases in between. The CDR3 here is CASSVRVNEQFF. CDR3 bases: TGTGCCAGTAGTGTACGGGTAAATGAGCAGTTCTTC.

The J gene is TRBJ2-3, the V gene TRBV12-5, with D uncertain. The length of the CDR3 is 13 residues. Germline CDR1 is LGHNT and CDR2 is FRNRAP. The V gene lost 1 base and the J gene lost 0 bases, with 2 bases spanning the gap. For the CDR3, the DNA is TGTGCTAGTGGTTTGGCTAGCACAGATACGCAGTATTTT. It translates to CASGLASTDTQYF.

The rearrangement uses TRBV7-8 and TRBJ2-5; TRBD2 is a possible D gene (5 bases). Trimming shortened V by 4 bases and J by 7 bases, and 7 bases separated the two germline ends. CDR3 length: 11 amino acids. Germline CDR1 SGHVS, CDR2 FQNEAQ. CDR3 nucleotide sequence: TGTGCCAGCAGCTCCCGGGGGACCCAGTACTTC. Its translation is CASSSRGTQYF.

This clone has just one count. V usage is TRBV27 and J usage is TRBJ1-1, with D unclear. CDR1 is MNHEY and CDR2 is SMNVEV in the germline V gene (reference sequence). The CDR3 is 13 amino acids. V gave up 1 base and J gave up 2 bases, with 5 bases separating them. CDR3 amino acids: CASSLLVNTEAFF. As DNA, the CDR3 is TGTGCCAGCAGTTTATTAGTCAACACTGAAGCTTTCTTT.

The gene calls are TRBV7-7 and TRBJ2-5, with 9 bases lining up with TRBD1. Germline assignment: CDR1 SSHAT and CDR2 FNYEAQ (reference sequence). The CDR3 extends over 14 amino acids. The trim removed 6 bases at V and 6 bases at J, leaving 8 bases unmatched. The CDR3 sequence: CASSFTGGAQTQYF. The CDR3 region has the DNA TGTGCCAGCAGTTTCACAGGGGGCGCGCAGACCCAGTACTTC.

The rearrangement joins TRBV5-1 to TRBJ2-3, with TRBD2 matching over 8 bases. The CDR3 contains 16 residues. Per germline, CDR1 SGHRS and CDR2 YFSETQ. J gave up 5 bases and V 0 bases, and 8 bases lay outside the gene matches. The DNA of the CDR3 is TGCGCCAGCAGCTTGGCCTGGGGACTAGATGGAGATACGCAGTATTTT. Translating it yields CASSLAWGLDGDTQYF.

The rearrangement links TRBV4-3 to TRBJ2-7; perhaps TRBD2 as D (6 bases). The CDR3 extends over 15 amino acids. CDR1 and CDR2 from the germline V gene are LGHNA and YSLEER. Trimming removed 2 bases from V and 3 bases from J, with 14 bases in between. For the CDR3, the DNA is TGCGCCAGCAGCCAATCTCACCTGGGGGGCTACGAGCAGTACTTC. It codes for CASSQSHLGGYEQYF.

This sequence joins TRBV18 and TRBJ2-7, with 8 bases matching TRBD1. Germline V gene lookup returns CDR1 KGHSH and CDR2 LQKENI. V gave up 2 bases and J gave up 4 bases; unmatched junction bases: 7. This CDR3 contains 15 residues. CDR3 nucleotides: TGTGCCAGCTCACCAAATCCCACAGGGGGGTACGAGCAGTACTTC. Residues: CASSPNPTGGYEQYF.

In nucleotides, the CDR3 is TGCGCCAGCAGCCAAGTACTAGCGGGGGAATACGAGCAGTACTTC. Translated: CASSQVLAGEYEQYF. The genes are TRBV4-1 and TRBJ2-7; 11 bases agree with TRBD2. After removal of 1 base from V and 4 bases from J, the junction contained 3 bases not matched to a gene. The CDR3 runs 15 residues. Germline values: CDR1 MGHRA, CDR2 YSYEKL.

The rearrangement links TRBV7-2 to TRBJ2-7; possible D gene TRBD2, 6 bases. The CDR3 is 16 amino acids. The V and J ends lost 5 bases and 1 base respectively, with 18 bases between them. Per germline, CDR1 SGHTA and CDR2 FQGNSA. The CDR3 bases are TGTGCCAGCAGCCCCTCTAGCGATCCTAGATCCTACGAGCAGTACTTC. Protein product: CASSPSSDPRSYEQYF.

This chain connects TRBV7-6 to TRBJ2-2, with a weak D call TRBD2 (6 bases). Per germline, CDR1 SGHVS and CDR2 FNYEAQ. V lost 5 bases and J 2 bases, leaving 12 bases between the germline ends. This CDR3 contains 15 residues. The CDR3 DNA reads TGTGCCAGCAGCCCCCGGGACTTTAACACCGGGGAGCTGTTTTTT. It codes for CASSPRDFNTGELFF.

This clone was counted a few times. The chain employs TRBV2 and TRBJ1-1, with D maybe TRBD1 (6 bases). Germline assignment: CDR1 SNHLY and CDR2 FYNNEI. Trimming left V 4 bases short and J 5 bases short, with 17 bases between. This CDR3 is 15 amino acids long. CDR3 DNA sequence: TGTGCCAGCAGTGCGGCGAAAATCAGGGGTACTGAAGCTTTCTTT. As protein: CASSAAKIRGTEAFF.

This chain uses TRBV14 with TRBJ2-7; TRBD1 matches at 11 bases. With V trimmed by 1 base and J by 7 bases, 6 bases remained unmatched. The germline gives CDR1 SGHDN, CDR2 FVKESK. The CDR3 has 15 residues. The CDR3 nucleotides read TGTGCCAGCAGCCAAGTCTTCGGGACAGGGGGAGAGCAGTACTTC. Protein product: CASSQVFGTGGEQYF.

V gene TRBV18 combines with J gene TRBJ2-5, with 9 positions matching TRBD2. The V gene end was trimmed by 6 bases and the J gene end by 5 bases; junction bases not matched to a gene: 10. This CDR3 spans 15 amino acids. Germline CDR1 and CDR2: KGHSH and LQKENI. The CDR3 sequence: CASSPAAGGWETQYF. CDR3 nucleotides: TGTGCCAGCTCCCCGGCAGCGGGGGGTTGGGAGACCCAGTACTTC. The whole variable domain, remainder taken from reference TRBV18 and TRBJ2-5, is NAGVMQNPRHLVRRRGQEARLRCSPMKGHSHVYWYRQLPEEGLKFMVYLQKENIIDESGMPKERFSAEFPKEGPSILRIQQVVRGDSAAYFCASSPAAGGWETQYFGPGTRLLVL.

J is TRBJ1-5 and V is TRBV7-2; TRBD1 might be the D (5 bases). This CDR3 has 17 amino acids. Trimming took off 5 bases at V and 0 bases at J, with 17 bases between the two ends. Germline V CDR1 and CDR2: SGHTA, FQGNSA. Here the CDR3 reads CASSKGPPTASNQPQHF. CDR3 DNA sequence: TGTGCCAGCAGCAAAGGCCCACCGACAGCTAGCAATCAGCCCCAGCATTTT.

The rearrangement links TRBV7-9 to TRBJ2-3; TRBD1 matches at 10 bases. From germline, CDR1 is SEHNR and CDR2 FQNEAQ (reference sequence). The CDR3 runs 15 residues. Germline trimming cut 5 bases from V and 3 bases from J; bases unmatched to any gene: 5. The CDR3 protein is CASSAGTGATDTQYF. In DNA form, the CDR3 reads TGTGCCAGCAGCGCGGGGACAGGGGCGACAGATACGCAGTATTTT.

CDR3: CASRRDSLNQPQHF. The CDR3 DNA is TGTGCCAGCAGACGGGACAGCCTCAATCAGCCCCAGCATTTT. This chain joins TRBV2 and TRBJ1-5; 7 nucleotides align to TRBD1. The CDR3 is 14 residues long. Germline V gene lookup returns CDR1 SNHLY and CDR2 FYNNEI. After removal of 6 bases from V and 3 bases from J, the junction contained 5 bases not matched to a gene.

The chain combines TRBV4-1 with TRBJ2-1; D is possibly TRBD2 (6 bases). CDR3 length equals 14 residues. The V and J ends lost 1 base and 8 bases respectively, with 12 bases between them. The germline V gene encodes CDR1 MGHRA and CDR2 YSYEKL. This CDR3 is CASSQGGGVHEQFF. The CDR3 region has the DNA TGCGCCAGCAGCCAAGGGGGCGGGGTCCATGAGCAGTTCTTC.

The chain recombines TRBV11-2 with TRBJ2-1; D is uncertain. The CDR3 is made up of 18 amino acids. V dropped 5 bases and J dropped 2 bases, with 22 bases sitting between them. CDR1 is SGHAT and CDR2 is FQNNGV in the germline V gene. CDR3 coding DNA: TGTGCCAGCAGCCCGTATCTGGTCTCCCTAGGTGCCTACAATGAGCAGTTCTTC. Protein sequence: CASSPYLVSLGAYNEQFF.

The J gene is TRBJ1-5, the V gene TRBV19, with TRBD1 identical over 10 bases. Germline lookup yields CDR1 LNHDA and CDR2 SQIVND (reference sequence). There are 15 residues in the CDR3. With 4 bases clipped from V and 7 bases from J, the junction kept 7 bases outside the gene matches. CDR3 in DNA: TGTGCCAGTAGTACCGGGACAGGGGTACGGCAGCCCCAGCATTTT. Translated, it gives CASSTGTGVRQPQHF.

The chain combines TRBV5-1 with TRBJ2-2, with TRBD2 matching 9 bases. Germline V gives CDR1 SGHRS, CDR2 YFSETQ. The length of the CDR3 is 15 residues. V lost 2 bases and J lost 6; bases outside the gene matches: 5. The DNA for the CDR3 is TGCGCCAGCAGCTTTTTCGGCGGGAGGGCCGGGGAGCTGTTTTTT. Its protein product is CASSFFGGRAGELFF.

V and J are TRBV4-2 and TRBJ2-3; 8 nucleotides align to TRBD2. The trim removed 2 bases at V and 2 bases at J, leaving 15 bases unmatched. The CDR3 loop spans 19 amino acids. The germline V gene encodes CDR1 LGHNA and CDR2 YNFKEQ. CDR3 loop: CASSQRGGGRAGATDTQYF. The CDR3 DNA follows: TGTGCCAGCAGCCAACGGGGGGGAGGGCGAGCGGGGGCCACAGATACGCAGTATTTT.

This clone has a handful of counts. The chain carries TRBV19 and TRBJ1-1, with TRBD1 as a possible D gene (5 bases). This CDR3 contains 15 residues. V was shortened by 4 bases and J by 1 base, with 13 bases between the two germline ends. Germline CDR1 reads LNHDA; CDR2 reads SQIVND (reference sequence). The CDR3 region is CASSSTWGENTEAFF. The CDR3, as DNA: TGTGCCAGTAGTAGCACCTGGGGGGAGAACACTGAAGCTTTCTTT.

This clone was picked up one time. This CDR3 is also generated by other DNA sequences in the sample. This chain uses TRBV18 with TRBJ1-2; 8 positions match TRBD1. The CDR3 contains 14 residues. The germline V gene has CDR1 KGHSH and CDR2 LQKENI. Trimming removed 3 bases from V and 4 bases from J; junction bases left unmatched: 4. DNA of the CDR3: TGTGCCAGCTCACCGCAGGGGGCAGGCTATGGCTACACCTTC. This translates into CASSPQGAGYGYTF.

The rearrangement links TRBV19 to TRBJ1-2; 12 positions match TRBD1. CDR3 length: 18 amino acids. From germline, CDR1 is LNHDA and CDR2 SQIVND (reference sequence). V shed 1 base and J 3 bases; nucleotides not matched to a gene: 9. The CDR3 reads CASSIVWRDRGQDYGYTF. The DNA for the CDR3 is TGTGCCAGTAGTATAGTATGGAGGGACAGGGGGCAGGACTATGGCTACACCTTC.

The chain combines TRBV11-2 with TRBJ2-5; 7 bases map to TRBD1. Germline loops: CDR1 SGHAT, CDR2 FQNNGV. The CDR3 spans 14 residues. V trimming: 5 bases; J trimming: 2 bases; junction bases outside the gene matches: 5. The CDR3 DNA reads TGTGCCAGCAGCCCAAGGACAGGTCAAGAGACCCAGTACTTC. Translated, it gives CASSPRTGQETQYF.

J is TRBJ1-3 and V is TRBV19; D remains ambiguous. CDR1 and CDR2 (germline): LNHDA, SQIVND (reference sequence). The CDR3 sequence is 15 residues long. Deletions cut 3 bases from V and 0 bases from J, with 9 bases between. CDR3 sequence: CASSIGGFSGNTIYF. The CDR3 DNA follows: TGTGCCAGTAGTATCGGCGGGTTCTCTGGAAACACCATATATTTT. Together with reference TRBV19 and TRBJ1-3, the CDR3 gives the full variable domain: DGGITQSPKYLFRKEGQNVTLSCEQNLNHDAMYWYRQDPGQGLRLIYYSQIVNDFQKGDIAEGYSVSREKKESFPLTVTSAQKNPTAFYLCASSIGGFSGNTIYFGEGSWLTVV.